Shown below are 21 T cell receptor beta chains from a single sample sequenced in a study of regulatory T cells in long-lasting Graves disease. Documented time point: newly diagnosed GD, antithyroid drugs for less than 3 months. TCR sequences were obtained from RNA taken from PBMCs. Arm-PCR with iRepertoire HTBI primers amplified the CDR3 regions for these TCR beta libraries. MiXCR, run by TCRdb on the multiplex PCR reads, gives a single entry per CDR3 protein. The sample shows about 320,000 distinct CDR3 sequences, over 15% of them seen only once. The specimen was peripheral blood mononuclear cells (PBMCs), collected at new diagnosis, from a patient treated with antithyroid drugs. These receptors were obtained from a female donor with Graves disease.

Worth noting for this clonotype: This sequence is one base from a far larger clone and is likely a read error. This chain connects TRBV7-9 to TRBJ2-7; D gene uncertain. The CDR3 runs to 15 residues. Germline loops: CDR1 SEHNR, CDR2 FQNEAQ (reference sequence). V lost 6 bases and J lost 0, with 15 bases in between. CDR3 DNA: TGTGCCAGCAGGGCCCAGATCGAGCACTCCTACGAGCAGTACTTC. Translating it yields CASRAQIEHSYEQYF.

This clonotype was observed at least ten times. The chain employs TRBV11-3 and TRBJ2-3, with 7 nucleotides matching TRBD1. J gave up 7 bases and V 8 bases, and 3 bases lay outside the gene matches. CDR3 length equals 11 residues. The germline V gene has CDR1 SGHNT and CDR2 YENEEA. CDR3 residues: CASARGNTQYF. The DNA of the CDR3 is TGTGCCAGCGCCAGGGGGAATACGCAGTATTTT. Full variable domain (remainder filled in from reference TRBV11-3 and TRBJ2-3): EAGVVQSPRYKIIEKKQPVAFWCNPISGHNTLYWYLQNLGQGPELLIRYENEEAVDDSQLPKDRFSAERLKGVDSTLKIQPAELGDSAVYLCASARGNTQYFGPGTRLTVL.

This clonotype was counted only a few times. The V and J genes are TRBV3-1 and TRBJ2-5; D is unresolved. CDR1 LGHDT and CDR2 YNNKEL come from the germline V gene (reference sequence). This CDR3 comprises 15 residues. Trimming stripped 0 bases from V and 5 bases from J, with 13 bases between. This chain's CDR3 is CASSQEFGLLETQYF. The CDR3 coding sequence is TGTGCCAGCAGCCAAGAATTCGGCCTCTTGGAGACCCAGTACTTC.

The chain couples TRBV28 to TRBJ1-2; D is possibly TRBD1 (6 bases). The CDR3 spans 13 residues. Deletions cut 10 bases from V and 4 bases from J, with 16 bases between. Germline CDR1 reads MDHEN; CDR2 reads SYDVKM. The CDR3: CATEWGQVYGYTF. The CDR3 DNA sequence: TGTGCCACAGAATGGGGGCAAGTCTATGGCTACACCTTC.

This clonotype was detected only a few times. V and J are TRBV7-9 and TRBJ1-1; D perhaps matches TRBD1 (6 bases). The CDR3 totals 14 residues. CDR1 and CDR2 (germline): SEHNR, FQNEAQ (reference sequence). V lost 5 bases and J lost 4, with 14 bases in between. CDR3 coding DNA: TGTGCCAGCAGCCCACAGGGATTGAGCACTGAAGCTTTCTTT. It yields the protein CASSPQGLSTEAFF. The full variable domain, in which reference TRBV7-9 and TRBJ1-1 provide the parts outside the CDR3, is DTGVSQNPRHKITKRGQNVTFRCDPISEHNRLYWYRQTLGQGPEFLTYFQNEAQLEKSRLLSDRFSAERPKGSFSTLEIQRTEQGDSAMYLCASSPQGLSTEAFFGQGTRLTVV.

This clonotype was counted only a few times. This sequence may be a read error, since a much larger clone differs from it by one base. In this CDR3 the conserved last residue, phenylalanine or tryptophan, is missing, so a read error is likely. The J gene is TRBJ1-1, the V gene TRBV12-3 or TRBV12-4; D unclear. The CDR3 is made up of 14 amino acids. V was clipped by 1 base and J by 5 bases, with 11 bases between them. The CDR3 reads CASSLEAGGTEAFL. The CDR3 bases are TGTGCCAGCAGTTTAGAGGCAGGCGGAACTGAAGCTTTCCTT.

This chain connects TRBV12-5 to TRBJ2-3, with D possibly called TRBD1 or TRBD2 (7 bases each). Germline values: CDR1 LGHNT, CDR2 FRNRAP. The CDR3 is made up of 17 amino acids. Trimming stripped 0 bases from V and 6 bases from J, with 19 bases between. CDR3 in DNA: TGTGCTAGTGGTTTGGTAAGGGGAGGGGACAGCCCCGATACGCAGTATTTT. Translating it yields CASGLVRGGDSPDTQYF.

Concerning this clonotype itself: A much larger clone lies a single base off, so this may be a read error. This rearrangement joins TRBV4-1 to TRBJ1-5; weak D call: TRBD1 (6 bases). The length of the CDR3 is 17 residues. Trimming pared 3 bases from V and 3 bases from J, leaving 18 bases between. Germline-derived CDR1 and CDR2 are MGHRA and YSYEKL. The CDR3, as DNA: TGCGCCAGCAGCCATCACCCCAGGTACAGGGACAATCAGCCCCAGCATTTT. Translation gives CASSHHPRYRDNQPQHF.

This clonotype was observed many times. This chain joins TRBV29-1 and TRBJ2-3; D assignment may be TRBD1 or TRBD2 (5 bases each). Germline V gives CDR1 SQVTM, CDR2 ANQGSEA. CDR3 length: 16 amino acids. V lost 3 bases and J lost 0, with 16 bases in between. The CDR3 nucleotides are TGCAGCGTTGAGGGGGTGGGCAGGAGTAGCACAGATACGCAGTATTTT. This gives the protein CSVEGVGRSSTDTQYF.

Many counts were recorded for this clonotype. The CDR3 DNA reads TGTGCCAGCAGTCGTCACGCGGGATCATACAATGAGCAGTTCTTC. It codes for CASSRHAGSYNEQFF. The chain couples TRBV12-3 or TRBV12-4 to TRBJ2-1; possibly TRBD2 for D (6 bases). The CDR3 has 15 residues. With 5 bases removed from V and 4 bases from J, the gap between germline ends came to 15 bases.

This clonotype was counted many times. CDR3 bases: TGCGCCAGCAGCTTGGCCGCGGGAGGAACCTCCTACGAGCAGTACTTC. Protein product: CASSLAAGGTSYEQYF. The V call is TRBV5-1, the J call TRBJ2-7, with 8 bases fitting TRBD2. This CDR3 is built from 16 residues. CDR1 is SGHRS and CDR2 is YFSETQ in the germline V gene. Germline trimming cut 0 bases from V and 0 bases from J; bases unmatched to any gene: 5.

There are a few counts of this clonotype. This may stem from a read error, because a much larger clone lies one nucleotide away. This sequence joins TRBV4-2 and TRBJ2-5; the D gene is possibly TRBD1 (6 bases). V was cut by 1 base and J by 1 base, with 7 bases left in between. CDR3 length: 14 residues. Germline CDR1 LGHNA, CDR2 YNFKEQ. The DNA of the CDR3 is TGTGCCAGCAGCCAAGGAGGGGGCCAAGAGACCCAGTACTTC. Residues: CASSQGGGQETQYF.

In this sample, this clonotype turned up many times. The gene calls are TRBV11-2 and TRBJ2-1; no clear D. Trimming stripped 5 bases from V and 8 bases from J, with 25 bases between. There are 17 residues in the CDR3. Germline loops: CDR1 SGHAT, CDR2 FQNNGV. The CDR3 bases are TGTGCCAGCAGCCCAAACGCTTTGGGCCTAGTGTTCTATGAGCAGTTCTTC. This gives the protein CASSPNALGLVFYEQFF.

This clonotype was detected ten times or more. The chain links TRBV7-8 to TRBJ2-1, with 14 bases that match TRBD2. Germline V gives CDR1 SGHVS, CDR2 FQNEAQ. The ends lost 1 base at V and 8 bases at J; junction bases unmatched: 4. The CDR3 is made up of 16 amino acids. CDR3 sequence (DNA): TGTGCCAGCAGCTTAGAGGGGACTAGCGGGAGCCATGAGCAGTTCTTC. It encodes CASSLEGTSGSHEQFF.

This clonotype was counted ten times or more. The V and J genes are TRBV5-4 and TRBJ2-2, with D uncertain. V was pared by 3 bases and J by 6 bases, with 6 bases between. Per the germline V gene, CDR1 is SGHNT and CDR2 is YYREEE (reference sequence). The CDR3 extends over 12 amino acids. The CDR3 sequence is CASSSAAGELFF. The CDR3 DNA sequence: TGTGCCAGCAGCTCGGCGGCCGGGGAGCTGTTTTTT.

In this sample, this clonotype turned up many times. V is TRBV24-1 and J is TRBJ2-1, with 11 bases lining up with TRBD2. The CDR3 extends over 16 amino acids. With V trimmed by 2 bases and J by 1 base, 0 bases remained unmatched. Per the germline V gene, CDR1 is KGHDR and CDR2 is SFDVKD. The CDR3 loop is CATSDSSGRSYNEQFF. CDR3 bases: TGTGCCACCAGTGATTCTAGCGGGAGGTCCTACAATGAGCAGTTCTTC.

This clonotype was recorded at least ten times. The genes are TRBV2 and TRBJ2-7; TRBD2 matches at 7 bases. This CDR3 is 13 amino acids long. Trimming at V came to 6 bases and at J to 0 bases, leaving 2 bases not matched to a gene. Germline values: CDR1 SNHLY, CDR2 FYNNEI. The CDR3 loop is CASRGDYSYEQYF. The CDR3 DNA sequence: TGTGCCAGCAGGGGGGACTACTCCTACGAGCAGTACTTC.

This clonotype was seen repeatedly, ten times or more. CDR3 sequence: CASSLGAREQYF. DNA for the CDR3: TGTGCCAGCAGCCTGGGCGCTAGGGAGCAGTACTTC. V and J are TRBV3-1 and TRBJ2-7; no clear D gene. V was cut by 4 bases and J by 7 bases, with 11 bases left in between. Germline V gene lookup returns CDR1 LGHDT and CDR2 YNNKEL (reference sequence). There are 12 residues in the CDR3.

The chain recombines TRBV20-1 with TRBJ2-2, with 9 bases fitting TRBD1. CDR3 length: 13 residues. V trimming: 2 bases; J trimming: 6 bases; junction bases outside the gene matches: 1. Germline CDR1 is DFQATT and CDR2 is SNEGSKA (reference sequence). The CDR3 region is CSARNRGPGELFF. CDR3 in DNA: TGCAGTGCTAGAAACAGGGGGCCCGGGGAGCTGTTTTTT.

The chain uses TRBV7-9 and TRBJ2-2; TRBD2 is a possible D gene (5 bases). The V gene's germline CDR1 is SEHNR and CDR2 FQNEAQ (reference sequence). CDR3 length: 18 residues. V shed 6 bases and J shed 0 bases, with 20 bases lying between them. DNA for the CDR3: TGTGCCAGCAGTTCTTATGAGGGTTTGGCCGCGAACACCGGGGAGCTGTTTTTT. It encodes CASSSYEGLAANTGELFF.

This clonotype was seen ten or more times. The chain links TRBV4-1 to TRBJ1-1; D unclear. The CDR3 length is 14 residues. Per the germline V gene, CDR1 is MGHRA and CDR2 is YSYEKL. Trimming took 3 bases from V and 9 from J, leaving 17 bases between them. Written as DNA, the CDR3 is TGCGCCAGCAGCCACCCCCTTTTTCCTCTTAAAGCTTTCTTT. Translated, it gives CASSHPLFPLKAFF.